The 7 T cell receptor beta chains below were found in one sample sequenced in a study of regulatory T cells in long-lasting Graves disease. Time point described: newly diagnosed GD, antithyroid drugs for less than 3 months. PBMC RNA served as the TCR library source. Arm-PCR with iRepertoire HTBI primers amplified the CDR3 regions for these TCR beta libraries. TCRdb analysed the multiplex PCR reads with MiXCR anew, one entry per CDR3 protein. The profile shows 620,000 or so distinct CDR3 sequences, roughly 15% of them singletons. The sample also formed part of further work on T cells in Graves' hyperthyroidism and ophthalmopathy.

The sequencing used peripheral blood mononuclear cells (PBMCs), collected at new diagnosis, from a patient treated with antithyroid drugs. These receptors all come from a woman aged 25 to 39 with Graves disease.

This chain joins TRBV6-2 or TRBV6-3 and TRBJ1-5; possible D gene TRBD1, 5 bases. The CDR3 extends over 17 amino acids. Germline V gene sequence: CDR1 MNHEY, CDR2 SVGEGT. Trimming took 1 base from V and 4 from J, leaving 17 bases between them. The DNA of the CDR3 is TGTGCCAGCAGTTACTTCGGGGGGAATAGCCTGAATCAGCCCCAGCATTTT. This codes for CASSYFGGNSLNQPQHF.

Concerning this clonotype: This is likely an artifact of a read error, given a far larger clone one base away. The CDR3 loop is CARGDTDTQYF. As DNA, the CDR3 is TGTGCCCGCGGGGACACAGATACGCAGTATTTT. This rearrangement joins TRBV7-9 to TRBJ2-3, with D tentatively TRBD2 (6 bases). V was trimmed by 11 bases and J by 2 bases, leaving 8 bases between them. CDR1 is SEHNR, CDR2 FQNEAQ, per germline (reference sequence). The CDR3 has 11 amino acids. The full variable domain, completed using reference TRBV7-9 and TRBJ2-3, is DTGVSQNPRHKITKRGQNVTFRCDPISEHNRLYWYRQTLGQGPEFLTYFQNEAQLEKSRLLSDRFSAERPKGSFSTLEIQRTEQGDSAMYLCARGDTDTQYFGPGTRLTVL.

This clonotype was recorded at least ten times. In nucleotides, the CDR3 is TGTGCCAGCACCCCTTTATCACTCGGGCAAGAGACCCAGTACTTC. It codes for CASTPLSLGQETQYF. J is TRBJ2-5 and V is TRBV11-2; D call uncertain. Germline V lookup: CDR1 SGHAT, CDR2 FQNNGV. The CDR3 sequence is 15 residues long. The V end lost 7 bases, the J end lost 2 bases, and 17 bases lay between the germline ends.

The rearrangement joins TRBV10-3 to TRBJ1-2; TRBD1 agrees at 8 bases. V shed 10 bases and J 5 bases; nucleotides not matched to a gene: 12. The CDR3 is 14 amino acids. The germline gives CDR1 ENHRY, CDR2 SYGVKD. The CDR3 sequence is CATKIPGQEYGYTF. The CDR3 bases are TGTGCCACTAAGATCCCGGGACAGGAATATGGCTACACCTTC.

This clonotype was seen a few times. V usage is TRBV6-1 and J usage is TRBJ2-7, with TRBD1 as a possible D gene (6 bases). Trimming took off 3 bases at V and 5 bases at J, with 17 bases between the two ends. The CDR3 loop spans 15 amino acids. Germline assignment: CDR1 MNHNS and CDR2 SASEGT. CDR3: CASSETGRHIDEQYF. The CDR3 DNA is TGTGCCAGCAGTGAGACAGGCCGACATATCGACGAGCAGTACTTC.

Comment on this clonotype: A far larger clone is only one base removed, so a read error is likely. V usage is TRBV20-1 and J usage is TRBJ2-1, with 9 nucleotides matching TRBD2. J was trimmed by 10 bases and V by 5 bases; bases with no gene match: 15. The CDR3 runs 15 residues. Germline values: CDR1 DFQATT, CDR2 SNEGSKA (reference sequence). Here the CDR3 DNA reads TGCAGTGCTCGCCCTCCCGGGACTAGCCCCTACGAGCAGTTCTTC. Translation: CSARPPGTSPYEQFF.

The table lists this clonotype with many counts. The genes are TRBV28 and TRBJ2-5, with D unresolved. This CDR3 comprises 15 residues. V lost 5 bases to trimming and J lost 3 bases, with 16 bases between them. CDR1 and CDR2 (germline): MDHEN, SYDVKM. The CDR3 spells CASSDGRFKKETQYF. In DNA form, the CDR3 reads TGTGCCAGCAGTGACGGACGGTTCAAGAAAGAGACCCAGTACTTC.